This record concerns one TCR beta chain sequence. Its cognate antigen is unknown. This sample was included in a study of regulatory T cells in long-lasting Graves disease. Study context: Over-5-year antithyroid drug use with positive TSH receptor antibodies defined persistent Graves' disease in the study.

The TCR beta library used iRepertoire HTBI primers with Arm-PCR amplification of CDR3. MiXCR was run by TCRdb on the multiplex PCR reads, yielding one entry per CDR3 protein. Among hundreds of thousands of distinct CDR3 sequences listed, about a fifth were seen once. V lost 6 bases and J lost 3, with 12 bases in between. CDR1 DFQATT and CDR2 SNEGSKA come from the germline V gene (reference sequence). The CDR3 length is 12 residues. Points from the study as a whole: Results may be inaccurate due to the small sample size. Persistent disease preferred TRBV28, TRBJ1-2 and TRBJ2-5. Exclusively peripheral blood, rather than thyroid tissue, was studied.

The time point is: persistent/refractory GD, antithyroid drugs over 5 years with positive TRAb. RNA from PBMCs was the source of the TCR library. This TCR came from a female donor with Graves disease. V gene TRBV20-1 combines with J gene TRBJ2-7; tentatively, D is TRBD2 (5 bases). The source material was peripheral blood mononuclear cells (PBMCs), sampled when the disease was refractory, from a patient treated with antithyroid drugs. As DNA, the CDR3 is TGCAGTGCGCGGCCGGGATACTACGAGCAGTACTTC. This codes for CSARPGYYEQYF.